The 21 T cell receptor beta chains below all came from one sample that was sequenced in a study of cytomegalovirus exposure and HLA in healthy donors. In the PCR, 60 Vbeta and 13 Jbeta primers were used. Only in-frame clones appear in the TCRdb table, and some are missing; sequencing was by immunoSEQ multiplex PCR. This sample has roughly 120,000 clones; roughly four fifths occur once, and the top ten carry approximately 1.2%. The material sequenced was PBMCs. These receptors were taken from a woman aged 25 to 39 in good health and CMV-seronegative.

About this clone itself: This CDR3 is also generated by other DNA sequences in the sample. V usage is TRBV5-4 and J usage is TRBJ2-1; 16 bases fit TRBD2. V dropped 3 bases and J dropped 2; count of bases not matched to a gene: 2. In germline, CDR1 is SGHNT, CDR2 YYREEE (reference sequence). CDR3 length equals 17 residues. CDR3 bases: TGTGCCAGCAGCTCCGGGACTAGCGGGGGGGCCTACAATGAGCAGTTCTTC. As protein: CASSSGTSGGAYNEQFF.

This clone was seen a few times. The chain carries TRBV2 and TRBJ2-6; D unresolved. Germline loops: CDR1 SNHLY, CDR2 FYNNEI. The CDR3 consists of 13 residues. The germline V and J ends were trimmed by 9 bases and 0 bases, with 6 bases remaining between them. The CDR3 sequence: CARRSSGANVLTF. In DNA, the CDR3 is TGTGCCAGACGGAGCTCTGGGGCCAACGTCCTGACTTTC.

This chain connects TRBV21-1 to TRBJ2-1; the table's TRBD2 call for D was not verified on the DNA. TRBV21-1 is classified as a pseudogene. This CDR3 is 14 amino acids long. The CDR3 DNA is TGTGCCAGCAGCAAAACTGGAGGGCGAGGCGAGCAGTTCTTC. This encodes CASSKTGGRGEQFF.

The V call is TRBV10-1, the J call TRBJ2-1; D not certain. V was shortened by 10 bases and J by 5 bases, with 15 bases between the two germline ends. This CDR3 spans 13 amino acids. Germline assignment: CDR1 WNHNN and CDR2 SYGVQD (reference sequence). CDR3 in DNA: TGCGCCAACCGGAGAATCTTAGACAATGAGCAGTTCTTC. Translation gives CANRRILDNEQFF.

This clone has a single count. CDR3 region: CASSSPRTLYEQYF. The CDR3 nucleotides are TGTGCCAGCAGCTCTCCGCGGACTCTCTACGAGCAGTACTTC. The chain combines TRBV11-2 with TRBJ2-7, with D possibly TRBD2 on 5 matching bases. This CDR3 is built from 14 residues. Between the trimmed V and J ends, which lost 4 bases and 3 bases, there was a span of 13 bases. From germline, CDR1 is SGHAT and CDR2 FQNNGV.

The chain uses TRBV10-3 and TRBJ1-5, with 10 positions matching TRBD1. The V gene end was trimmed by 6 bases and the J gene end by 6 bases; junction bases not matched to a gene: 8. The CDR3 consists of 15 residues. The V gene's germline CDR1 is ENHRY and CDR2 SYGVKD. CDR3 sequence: CAISPGTGVSQPQHF. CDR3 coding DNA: TGTGCCATCAGCCCCGGGACAGGGGTAAGTCAGCCCCAGCATTTT.

In DNA form, the CDR3 reads TGTGCCAGCAGGGAGGGACAGGACCACGGCTACACCTTC. This sequence encodes CASREGQDHGYTF. The chain uses TRBV2 and TRBJ1-2, with 8 positions matching TRBD1. The CDR3 loop spans 13 amino acids. Germline assignment: CDR1 SNHLY and CDR2 FYNNEI. After removal of 6 bases from V and 8 bases from J, the junction contained 8 bases not matched to a gene.

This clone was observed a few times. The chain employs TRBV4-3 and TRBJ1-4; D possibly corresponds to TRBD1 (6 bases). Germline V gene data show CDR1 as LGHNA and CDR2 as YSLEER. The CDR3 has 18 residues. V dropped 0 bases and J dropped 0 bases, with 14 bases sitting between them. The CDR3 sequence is CASSQDNRDPATNEKLFF. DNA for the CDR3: TGCGCCAGCAGCCAAGATAACAGGGATCCCGCAACTAATGAAAAACTGTTTTTT.

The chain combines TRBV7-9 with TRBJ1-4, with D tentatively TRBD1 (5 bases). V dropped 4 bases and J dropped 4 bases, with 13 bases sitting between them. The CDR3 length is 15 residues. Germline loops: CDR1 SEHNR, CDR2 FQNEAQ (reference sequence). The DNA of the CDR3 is TGTGCCAGCAGCTCCCACGGGGGGTTTAATGAAAAACTGTTTTTT. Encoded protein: CASSSHGGFNEKLFF.

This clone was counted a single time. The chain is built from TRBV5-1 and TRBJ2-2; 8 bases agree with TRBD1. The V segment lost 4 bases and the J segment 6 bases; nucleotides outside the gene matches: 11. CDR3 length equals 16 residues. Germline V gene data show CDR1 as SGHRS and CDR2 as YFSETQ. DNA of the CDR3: TGCGCCAGCAGCCCTCAGACAGGGGCTCTCGCCGGGGAGCTGTTTTTT. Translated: CASSPQTGALAGELFF.

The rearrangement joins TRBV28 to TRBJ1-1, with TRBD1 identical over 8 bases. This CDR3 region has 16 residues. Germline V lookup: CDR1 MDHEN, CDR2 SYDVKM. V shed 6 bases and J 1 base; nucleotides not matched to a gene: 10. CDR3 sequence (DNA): TGTGCCAGCAGCACAGGGGGAACGCGTGGGAACACTGAAGCTTTCTTT. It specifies CASSTGGTRGNTEAFF.

CDR3 bases: TGTGCCAGCAGTGCGGCAGCCTATGGCTACACCTTC. It codes for CASSAAAYGYTF. The V and J genes are TRBV21-1 and TRBJ1-2. TRBV21-1 is designated a pseudogene. The CDR3 runs to 12 residues.

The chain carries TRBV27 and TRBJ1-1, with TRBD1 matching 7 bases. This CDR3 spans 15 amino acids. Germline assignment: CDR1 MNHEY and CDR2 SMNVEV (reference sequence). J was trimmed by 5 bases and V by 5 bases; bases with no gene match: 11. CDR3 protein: CASSASQGRRTEAFF. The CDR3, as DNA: TGTGCCAGCAGTGCCTCACAGGGGCGTAGGACTGAAGCTTTCTTT.

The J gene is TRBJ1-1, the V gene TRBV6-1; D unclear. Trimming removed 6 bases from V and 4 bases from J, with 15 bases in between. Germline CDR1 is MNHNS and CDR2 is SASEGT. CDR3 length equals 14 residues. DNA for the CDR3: TGTGCCAGCAGCTCTCCAGGCTGGGCCACTGAAGCTTTCTTT. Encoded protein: CASSSPGWATEAFF.

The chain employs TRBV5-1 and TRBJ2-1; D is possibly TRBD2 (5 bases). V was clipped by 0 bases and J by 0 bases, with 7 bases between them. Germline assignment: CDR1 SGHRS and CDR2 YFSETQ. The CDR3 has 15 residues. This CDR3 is CASSLVGVSYNEQFF. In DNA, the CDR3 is TGCGCCAGCAGCTTGGTCGGGGTCTCCTACAATGAGCAGTTCTTC.

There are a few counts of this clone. The CDR3 protein is CASSGSRGNTEAFF. The CDR3 bases are TGTGCCAGCAGTGGGTCCAGGGGAAATACTGAAGCTTTCTTT. The V gene is TRBV27, the J gene TRBJ1-1; perhaps TRBD1 as D (6 bases). Germline V lookup: CDR1 MNHEY, CDR2 SMNVEV (reference sequence). V was cut by 5 bases and J by 5 bases, with 15 bases left in between. This CDR3 region has 14 residues.

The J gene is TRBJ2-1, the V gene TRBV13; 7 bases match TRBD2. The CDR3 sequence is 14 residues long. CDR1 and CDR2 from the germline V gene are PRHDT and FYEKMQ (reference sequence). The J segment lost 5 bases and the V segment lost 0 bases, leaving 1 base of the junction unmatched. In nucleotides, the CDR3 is TGTGCCAGCAGCTTAGGACGGGGGGACAATGAGCAGTTCTTC. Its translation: CASSLGRGDNEQFF.

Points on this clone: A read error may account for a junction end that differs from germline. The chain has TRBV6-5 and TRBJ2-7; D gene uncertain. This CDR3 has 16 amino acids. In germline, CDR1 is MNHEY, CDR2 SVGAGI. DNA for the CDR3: TGTGCCAGCAGTTCCTCTTTGGAGACGGTCTCCGACGAGCAGTACTTC. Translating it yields CASSSSLETVSDEQYF.

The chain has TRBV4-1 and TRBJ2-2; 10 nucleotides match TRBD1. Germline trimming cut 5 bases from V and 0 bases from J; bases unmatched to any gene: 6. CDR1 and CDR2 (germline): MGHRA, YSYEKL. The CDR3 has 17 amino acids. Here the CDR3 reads CASSFKGQGSNTGELFF. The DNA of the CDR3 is TGCGCCAGCAGCTTCAAGGGACAGGGGTCGAACACCGGGGAGCTGTTTTTT.

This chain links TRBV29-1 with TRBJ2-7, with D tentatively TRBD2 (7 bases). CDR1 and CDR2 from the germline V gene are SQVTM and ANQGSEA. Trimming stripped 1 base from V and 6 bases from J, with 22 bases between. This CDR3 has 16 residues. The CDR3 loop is CSVEGGGGPSSIEQYF. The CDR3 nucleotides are TGCAGCGTTGAAGGGGGCGGGGGCCCCTCGAGTATCGAGCAGTACTTC.

The CDR3 reads CASSVGAGTGELFF. CDR3 DNA: TGTGCCAGCAGTGTTGGGGCCGGCACCGGGGAGCTGTTTTTT. The rearrangement joins TRBV25-1 to TRBJ2-2; TRBD1 is a possible D gene (5 bases). The CDR3 runs 14 residues. Germline V lookup: CDR1 MGHDK, CDR2 SYGVNS. The V end lost 4 bases, the J end lost 4 bases, and 10 bases lay between the germline ends.